The 9 T cell receptor beta chains presented below share a single source sample, sequenced in a study of regulatory T cells in long-lasting Graves disease. Assembly of TCR beta libraries relied on iRepertoire HTBI primers together with Arm-PCR of CDR3 regions. TCRdb passed the multiplex PCR reads through MiXCR, listing each CDR3 protein once. The sample carries approximately 480,000 distinct CDR3 sequences, 16% recorded once. Stated time point: newly diagnosed GD, antithyroid drugs for less than 3 months. PBMC RNA was the source of the TCR library. A further study also used this sample, focusing on T cells in Graves' hyperthyroidism and ophthalmopathy.

Material: peripheral blood mononuclear cells (PBMCs), obtained at new diagnosis, from a patient treated with antithyroid drugs. The source is a man aged 40-49 years with Graves disease.

V usage is TRBV9 and J usage is TRBJ2-1, with D possibly TRBD2 on 5 matching bases. Germline V gives CDR1 SGDLS, CDR2 YYNGEE. Between the trimmed V and J ends, which lost 3 bases and 0 bases, there was a span of 10 bases. This CDR3 is 15 amino acids long. CDR3 residues: CASSEGSASYNEQFF. CDR3 in DNA: TGTGCCAGCAGCGAAGGTAGCGCCTCCTACAATGAGCAGTTCTTC.

At least ten counts were recorded for this clonotype. The chain uses TRBV30 and TRBJ2-1; unclear D gene. CDR1 is GTSNPN, CDR2 SVGIG, per germline (reference sequence). This CDR3 region has 14 residues. V was clipped by 2 bases and J by 4 bases, with 12 bases between them. CDR3 coding DNA: TGTGCCTGGAGTACCTCTGGGGTTTACAATGAGCAGTTCTTC. It encodes CAWSTSGVYNEQFF. Full variable domain (outside the CDR3, taken from reference TRBV30 and TRBJ2-1): SQTIHQWPATLVQPVGSPLSLECTVEGTSNPNLYWYRQAAGRGLQLLFYSVGIGQISSEVPQNLSASRPQDRQFILSSKKLLLSDSGFYLCAWSTSGVYNEQFFGPGTRLTVL.

Comment on this clonotype: A clone one base away is much larger, so this may be a read error. The rearrangement joins TRBV7-9 to TRBJ2-3; D not resolved. CDR3 length equals 15 residues. The germline V gene has CDR1 SEHNR and CDR2 FQNEAQ (reference sequence). The CDR3 region has the DNA TGTCCCAGCAGCTTAGGTGGCAGTCCCACAGATACGCAGTATTTT. It yields the protein CPSSLGGSPTDTQYF.

The table lists this clonotype with a few counts. The rearrangement links TRBV20-1 to TRBJ1-5; 7 bases are a match to TRBD1. The ends lost 1 base at V and 8 bases at J; junction bases unmatched: 11. Per the germline V gene, CDR1 is DFQATT and CDR2 is SNEGSKA (reference sequence). The CDR3 is 15 amino acids. CDR3 amino acids: CSARAPTGLVEPQHF. The CDR3 DNA is TGCAGTGCTAGAGCCCCGACAGGGTTAGTGGAGCCCCAGCATTTT.

This chain uses TRBV28 with TRBJ2-3; TRBD2 matches at 7 bases. The germline gives CDR1 MDHEN, CDR2 SYDVKM. CDR3 length equals 15 residues. V lost 3 bases and J lost 2; bases outside the gene matches: 5. CDR3 bases: TGTGCCAGCAGTTTCCTAGCGGAGTTCACAGATACGCAGTATTTT. Its protein is CASSFLAEFTDTQYF. The entire variable domain, with the rest obtained from reference TRBV28 and TRBJ2-3, is as follows: DVKVTQSSRYLVKRTGEKVFLECVQDMDHENMFWYRQDPGLGLRLIYFSYDVKMKEKGDIPEGYSVSREKKERFSLILESASTNQTSMYLCASSFLAEFTDTQYFGPGTRLTVL.

This clonotype has at least ten counts. V gene TRBV6-2 or TRBV6-3 combines with J gene TRBJ2-2; D gene ambiguous. The V and J ends lost 6 bases and 0 bases respectively, with 8 bases between them. CDR3 size: 14 residues. Per germline, CDR1 MNHEY and CDR2 SVGEGT. The CDR3 here is CASSMDPNTGELFF. In nucleotides, the CDR3 is TGTGCCAGCAGCATGGACCCGAACACCGGGGAGCTGTTTTTT.

This clonotype was detected many times. J is TRBJ2-7 and V is TRBV6-1, with TRBD1 identical over 8 bases. The CDR3 covers 13 residues. The V gene's germline CDR1 is MNHNS and CDR2 SASEGT. J gave up 3 bases and V 6 bases, and 4 bases lay outside the gene matches. CDR3 loop: CASSQGAYYEQYF. For the CDR3, the DNA is TGTGCCAGCAGCCAGGGGGCTTACTACGAGCAGTACTTC.

This clonotype was seen at least ten times. The V gene is TRBV5-1, the J gene TRBJ1-1; D is perhaps TRBD1 (5 bases). The CDR3 runs to 15 residues. Germline CDR1 SGHRS, CDR2 YFSETQ. The V gene lost 4 bases and the J gene lost 1 base, with 14 bases spanning the gap. The CDR3 sequence: CASSPDGAGNTEAFF. The CDR3 bases are TGCGCCAGCAGCCCGGATGGGGCGGGGAACACTGAAGCTTTCTTT. The full variable domain, in which reference TRBV5-1 and TRBJ1-1 provide the parts outside the CDR3, is KAGVTQTPRYLIKTRGQQVTLSCSPISGHRSVSWYQQTPGQGLQFLFEYFSETQRNKGNFPGRFSGRQFSNSRSEMNVSTLELGDSALYLCASSPDGAGNTEAFFGQGTRLTVV.

This sequence joins TRBV20-1 and TRBJ2-7; 7 bases map to TRBD1. V trimming: 5 bases; J trimming: 6 bases; junction bases outside the gene matches: 10. This CDR3 is built from 13 residues. Looked up from germline, CDR1 is DFQATT and CDR2 is SNEGSKA (reference sequence). This CDR3 is CSAGGQTVGEQYF. The CDR3 DNA follows: TGCAGTGCTGGGGGACAGACAGTGGGCGAGCAGTACTTC.